Listed below are T cell receptor beta chains from one sample, sequenced in a study of T cell repertoires in cytomegalovirus infection. One entry per CDR3 protein, called by TCRdb with MiXCR from the reads. The data contain over 150,000 distinct CDR3 sequences, about a sixth of them singletons. The material sequenced was CD8+ T cells from PBMCs. The source of these receptors is a human donor in good health (CMV status not recorded). Some clones in this sample may be carry-over from other donors' samples. Each CDR3 is given with its conserved first and last residue. A D gene is named only where the DNA matches it firmly. The size entry is marked missing in some rows and otherwise reads once, few, many or a size class.

>.|.|TRBV5-4|TRBJ1-1
CASSPSGSTEAFF
TGTGCCAGCAGCCCCTCAGGGTCCACTGAAGCTTTCTTT
>few|.|TRBV7-9|TRBJ2-7
CASSLNTDYLSYEQYF
TGTGCCAGCAGCCTAAACACCGACTACCTCTCCTACGAGCAGTACTTC
>few|TRBD1|TRBV7-9|TRBJ1-1
CASSREGIQGMDTEAFF
TGTGCCAGCAGCCGAGAGGGTATACAGGGGATGGACACTGAAGCTTTCTTT
>many|TRBD1|TRBV7-8|TRBJ2-2
CASSAKPGTGNTGELFF
TGTGCCAGCAGCGCCAAACCGGGGACAGGGAACACCGGGGAGCTGTTTTTT
>few|TRBD1|TRBV12-3/TRBV12-4|TRBJ1-1
CASRRHAGQGVEAFF
TGTGCCAGCAGACGACACGCCGGACAGGGAGTTGAAGCTTTCTTT
>.|TRBD2|TRBV29-1|TRBJ2-7
CSVTSGGAYEQYF
TGCAGCGTTACTAGCGGGGGGGCATACGAGCAGTACTTC
>.|.|TRBV27|TRBJ2-1
CASSLSKTTEQFF
TGTGCCAGCAGTTTATCGAAGACTACCGAGCAGTTCTTC
>many|.|TRBV7-8|TRBJ2-3
CASSPWDSETDTQYF
TGTGCCAGCAGCCCCTGGGACTCAGAGACAGATACGCAGTATTTT
>few|.|TRBV7-2|TRBJ2-2
CASSLDFHNTGELFF
TGTGCCAGCAGCTTAGACTTTCATAACACCGGGGAGCTGTTTTTT
>.|.|TRBV14|TRBJ2-2
CASSHPPGGANTGELFF
TGTGCCAGCAGCCATCCACCAGGGGGGGCGAACACCGGGGAGCTGTTTTTT
>few|.|TRBV19|TRBJ1-5
CASSIDISNSNQPQHF
TGTGCCAGTAGTATAGATATATCGAATAGCAATCAGCCCCAGCATTTT
>few|TRBD1|TRBV5-6|TRBJ1-2
CASSLEGQGIMDYGYTF
TGTGCCAGCAGCTTGGAAGGACAGGGGATAATGGACTATGGCTACACCTTC
>.|TRBD1|TRBV7-9|TRBJ2-5
CASSPGTGGLETQYF
TGTGCCAGCAGCCCCGGGACAGGGGGCCTGGAGACCCAGTACTTC
>.|.|TRBV29-1|TRBJ1-2
CSVDQASAPVSYTF
TGCAGCGTTGATCAGGCGTCGGCCCCCGTTAGCTACACCTTC
>few|.|TRBV6-2/TRBV6-3|TRBJ1-6
CASSSLKGQSPLHF
TGTGCCAGCAGTTCCCTAAAGGGGCAATCACCCCTCCACTTT
>.|.|TRBV4-1|TRBJ2-2
CASSQEFGAAGELFF
TGCGCCAGCAGCCAAGAGTTTGGTGCGGCCGGGGAGCTGTTTTTT
>few|TRBD1|TRBV20-1|TRBJ2-1
CSARDGTGGLIKYNEQFF
TGCAGTGCTAGAGATGGGACAGGGGGCCTAATTAAATACAATGAGCAGTTCTTC
>.|.|TRBV7-9|TRBJ1-2
CASSDRPEGLDGYTF
TGTGCCAGCAGCGACCGACCGGAGGGCTTGGATGGCTACACCTTC
>few|.|TRBV28|TRBJ2-2
CASSLLSETGELFF
TGTGCCAGCAGTTTATTGTCTGAGACCGGGGAGCTGTTTTTT
>.|TRBD1|TRBV19|TRBJ1-1
CASSPEDRANTEAFF
TGTGCCAGTAGTCCCGAGGACAGGGCGAACACTGAAGCTTTCTTT
>.|.|TRBV6-6|TRBJ2-3
CASRTGQGGADTQYF
TGTGCCAGCAGAACCGGACAGGGAGGGGCAGATACGCAGTATTTT
>few|.|TRBV7-8|TRBJ2-1
CASAPEQFF
TGTGCCAGCGCCCCCGAGCAGTTCTTC
>.|TRBD1|TRBV7-9|TRBJ1-2
CASSSQGASGYTF
TGTGCCAGCAGCTCACAGGGGGCAAGTGGCTACACCTTC
>.|TRBD2|TRBV11-2|TRBJ2-3
CASSAGTSGVTDTQYF
TGTGCCAGCAGCGCCGGGACTAGCGGGGTGACAGATACGCAGTATTTT
>few|TRBD1|TRBV6-2/TRBV6-3|TRBJ2-3
CASSPTGWRDTQYF
TGTGCCAGCAGCCCGACAGGGTGGAGAGATACGCAGTATTTT
>many|.|TRBV12-5|TRBJ1-1
CASRSPVNTEAFF
TGTGCTAGTCGTTCCCCAGTGAACACTGAAGCTTTCTTT
>.|TRBD2|TRBV5-1|TRBJ2-1
CASSLASLAGGSCNEQFF
TGCGCCAGCAGCTTGGCCTCTCTGGCGGGGGGCTCCTGCAATGAGCAGTTCTTC
>.|.|TRBV6-2/TRBV6-3|TRBJ2-1
CASTTGFNEQFF
TGTGCCAGCACTACAGGGTTCAATGAGCAGTTCTTC
>.|TRBD1|TRBV28|TRBJ1-1
CATNRGGTEAFF
TGTGCCACAAACAGGGGCGGCACTGAAGCTTTCTTT
>few|TRBD1|TRBV7-6|TRBJ1-4
CASSPVMDRQDEKLFF
TGTGCCAGCAGCCCCGTGATGGACAGGCAGGATGAAAAACTGTTTTTT
>.|.|TRBV2|TRBJ2-7
CASSEATPSRAVEQYF
TGTGCCAGCAGTGAAGCCACCCCATCCCGAGCTGTGGAGCAGTACTTC
>few|TRBD1|TRBV7-2|TRBJ2-5
CASRAVWDRDQETQYF
TGTGCCAGCAGGGCGGTGTGGGACAGGGACCAAGAGACCCAGTACTTC
>once|.|TRBV7-6|TRBJ2-7
CASSLQSGTLPYEQYF
TGTGCCAGCAGCTTACAGTCCGGGACATTACCCTACGAGCAGTACTTC
>many|TRBD1|TRBV7-6|TRBJ1-1
CASSLYTGTGTEAFF
TGTGCCAGCAGCTTATACACCGGGACAGGAACTGAAGCTTTCTTT
>.|.|TRBV4-1|TRBJ1-5
CASSQGGNSNQPQHF
TGCGCCAGCAGCCAAGGAGGGAATAGCAATCAGCCCCAGCATTTT
>many|.|TRBV5-5|TRBJ2-5
CASSLTSGAQETQYF
TGTGCCAGCAGCTTGACCTCAGGGGCCCAAGAGACCCAGTACTTC
>.|TRBD2|TRBV7-6|TRBJ2-1
CASSPSWSGASYNEQFF
TGTGCCAGCAGCCCTTCCTGGAGCGGGGCCTCCTACAATGAGCAGTTCTTC
>few|.|TRBV7-2|TRBJ1-4
CASSPLGGTNEKLFF
TGTGCCAGCAGCCCTCTCGGAGGAACTAATGAAAAACTGTTTTTT
>.|.|TRBV10-3|TRBJ1-1
CAISPDRTEAFF
TGTGCCATCAGTCCCGACAGAACTGAAGCTTTCTTT
>.|.|TRBV7-9|TRBJ2-7
CASSPSSSGAREQYF
TGTGCCAGCAGCCCGTCGAGCTCGGGGGCGCGTGAGCAGTACTTC
>.|.|TRBV27|TRBJ2-4
CASRGRLAKNIQYF
TGTGCCAGCAGGGGACGGCTAGCCAAAAACATTCAGTACTTC
>.|TRBD1|TRBV9|TRBJ2-7
CASGTGSGYEQYF
TGTGCCAGTGGGACAGGGAGCGGCTACGAGCAGTACTTC
>few|.|TRBV7-9|TRBJ1-1
CASSPHGGGTEAFF
TGTGCCAGCAGCCCTCATGGGGGTGGGACTGAAGCTTTCTTT
>.|.|TRBV7-8|TRBJ2-1
CASSLDLTYNEQFF
TGTGCCAGCAGCTTAGACTTGACCTACAATGAGCAGTTCTTC
>.|TRBD1|TRBV7-8|TRBJ1-6
CASRPLIGQDNSPLHF
TGTGCCAGCAGACCCCTCATAGGACAGGATAATTCACCCCTCCACTTT
>few|TRBD1|TRBV7-8|TRBJ2-5
CASSPVQGAITETQYF
TGTGCCAGCAGCCCTGTGCAGGGGGCGATCACGGAGACCCAGTACTTC
>many|.|TRBV14|TRBJ2-3
CASSQERGLDTQYF
TGTGCCAGCAGCCAAGAACGGGGGCTTGATACGCAGTATTTT
>few|.|TRBV20-1|TRBJ2-7
CSAGTVYEQYF
TGCAGTGCCGGGACCGTTTACGAGCAGTACTTC
>few|TRBD1|TRBV15|TRBJ1-1
CATSRNRDRVSEAFF
TGTGCCACCAGCAGGAACCGGGACAGGGTCTCTGAAGCTTTCTTT
>few|TRBD1|TRBV5-1|TRBJ2-7
CASYLGTGADEQYF
TGCGCCAGCTACCTCGGGACAGGGGCGGACGAGCAGTACTTC
>few|TRBD1|TRBV6-2/TRBV6-3|TRBJ1-5
CASSTSGGRQPQHF
TGTGCCAGTAGTACCTCAGGGGGCAGGCAGCCCCAGCATTTT
>few|.|TRBV4-1|TRBJ1-5
CASSQDIGAVNQPQHF
TGCGCCAGCAGCCAAGATATTGGGGCCGTCAATCAGCCCCAGCATTTT
>.|TRBD1|TRBV11-2|TRBJ2-1
CASSSGTVNNEQFF
TGTGCCAGCAGCTCAGGGACAGTTAACAATGAGCAGTTCTTC
>.|.|TRBV23-1|TRBJ1-4
CASSPPVRAEGEKLFF
TGCGCCAGCAGTCCCCCCGTCCGGGCAGAAGGTGAAAAACTGTTTTTT
>.|.|TRBV29-1|TRBJ2-7
CSVAGKSSYEQYF
TGCAGCGTTGCCGGCAAGAGCTCCTACGAGCAGTACTTC
>few|TRBD1|TRBV7-6|TRBJ2-1
CASSFPGQGAYNEQFF
TGTGCCAGCAGCTTTCCGGGACAGGGGGCTTACAATGAGCAGTTCTTC